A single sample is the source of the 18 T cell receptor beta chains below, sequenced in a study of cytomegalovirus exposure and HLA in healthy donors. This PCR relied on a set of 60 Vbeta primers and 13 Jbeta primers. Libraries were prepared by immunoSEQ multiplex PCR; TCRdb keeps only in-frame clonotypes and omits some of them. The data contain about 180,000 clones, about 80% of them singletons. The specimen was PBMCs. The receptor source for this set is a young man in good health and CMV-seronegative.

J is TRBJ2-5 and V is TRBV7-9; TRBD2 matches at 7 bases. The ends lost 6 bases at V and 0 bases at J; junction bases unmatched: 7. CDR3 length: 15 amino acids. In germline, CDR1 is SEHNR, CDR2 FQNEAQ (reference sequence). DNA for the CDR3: TGTGCCAGCAGTCTCGGGACTATCCACCAAGAGACCCAGTACTTC. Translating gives CASSLGTIHQETQYF.

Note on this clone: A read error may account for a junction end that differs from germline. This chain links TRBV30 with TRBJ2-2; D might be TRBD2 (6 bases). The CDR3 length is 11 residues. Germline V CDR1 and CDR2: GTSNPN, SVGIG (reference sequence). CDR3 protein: CAWSSGGVPIF. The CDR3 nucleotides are TGTGCCTGGAGTTCTGGCGGGGTCCCAATTTTT.

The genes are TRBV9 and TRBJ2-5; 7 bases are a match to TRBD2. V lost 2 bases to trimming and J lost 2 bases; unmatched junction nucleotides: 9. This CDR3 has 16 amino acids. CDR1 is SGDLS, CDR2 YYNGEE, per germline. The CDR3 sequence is CASSVGGGVSQETQYF. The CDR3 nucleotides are TGTGCCAGCAGCGTGGGGGGAGGGGTCTCTCAAGAGACCCAGTACTTC.

The CDR3 loop is CASGFDRQAQHF. In DNA form, the CDR3 reads TGTGCTAGTGGTTTTGACCGGCAGGCCCAGCATTTT. The V gene is TRBV12-5, the J gene TRBJ1-5; the D is unclear. Trimming left V 3 bases short and J 11 bases short, with 11 bases between. CDR3 size: 12 residues. Germline CDR1 reads LGHNT; CDR2 reads FRNRAP.

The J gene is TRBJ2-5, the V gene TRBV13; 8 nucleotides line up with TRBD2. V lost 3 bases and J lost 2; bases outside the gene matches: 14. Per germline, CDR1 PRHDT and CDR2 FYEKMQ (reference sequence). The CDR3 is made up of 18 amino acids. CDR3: CASSFGTLRGAKQETQYF. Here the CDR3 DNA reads TGTGCCAGCAGCTTTGGGACTCTGCGGGGGGCCAAACAAGAGACCCAGTACTTC.

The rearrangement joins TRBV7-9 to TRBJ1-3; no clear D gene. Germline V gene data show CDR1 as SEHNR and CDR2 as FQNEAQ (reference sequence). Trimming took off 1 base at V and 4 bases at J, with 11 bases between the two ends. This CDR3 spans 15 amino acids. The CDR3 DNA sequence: TGTGCCAGCAGCTTAGAGTTCAGTGAAGGAAACACCATATATTTT. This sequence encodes CASSLEFSEGNTIYF.

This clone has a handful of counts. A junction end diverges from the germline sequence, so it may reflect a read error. This CDR3 is CASSLGTRREQFF. CDR3 in DNA: TGTGCTAGCAGCTTAGGGACAAGACGTGAGCAGTTCTTC. J is TRBJ2-1 and V is TRBV7-7, with TRBD1 as a possible D gene (6 bases). Germline V gene data show CDR1 as SSHAT and CDR2 as FNYEAQ (reference sequence). The CDR3 is 13 residues long.

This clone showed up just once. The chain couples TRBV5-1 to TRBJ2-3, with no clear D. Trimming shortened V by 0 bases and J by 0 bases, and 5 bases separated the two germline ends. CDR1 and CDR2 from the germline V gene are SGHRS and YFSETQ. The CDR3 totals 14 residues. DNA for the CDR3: TGCGCCAGCAGCTTGGAACTTAGCACAGATACGCAGTATTTT. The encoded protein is CASSLELSTDTQYF.

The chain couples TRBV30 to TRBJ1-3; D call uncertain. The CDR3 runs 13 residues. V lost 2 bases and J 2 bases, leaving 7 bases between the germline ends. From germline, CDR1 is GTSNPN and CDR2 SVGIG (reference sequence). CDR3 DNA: TGTGCCTGGAGTTTTATTGCTGGAAACACCATATATTTT. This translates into CAWSFIAGNTIYF.

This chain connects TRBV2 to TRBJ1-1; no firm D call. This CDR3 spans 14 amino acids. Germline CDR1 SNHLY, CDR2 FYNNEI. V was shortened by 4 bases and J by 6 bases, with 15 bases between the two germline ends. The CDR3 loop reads CASSVGTAVSEAFF. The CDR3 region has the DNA TGTGCCAGCAGTGTCGGTACAGCCGTTTCTGAAGCTTTCTTT.

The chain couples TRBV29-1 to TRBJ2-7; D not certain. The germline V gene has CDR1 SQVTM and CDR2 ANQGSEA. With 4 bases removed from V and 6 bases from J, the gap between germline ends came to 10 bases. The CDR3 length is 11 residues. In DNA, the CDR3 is TGCAGCGTTGTAATAGCTCCCGAGCAGTACTTC. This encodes CSVVIAPEQYF.

DNA of the CDR3: TGTGCCAGCAGTCGGACTAGCGGGAGTCTCTACGAGCAGTACTTC. It is translated as CASSRTSGSLYEQYF. This chain connects TRBV5-6 to TRBJ2-7; TRBD2 matches at 13 bases. J was trimmed by 3 bases and V by 5 bases; bases with no gene match: 5. Per the germline V gene, CDR1 is SGHDT and CDR2 is YYEEEE. This CDR3 comprises 15 residues.

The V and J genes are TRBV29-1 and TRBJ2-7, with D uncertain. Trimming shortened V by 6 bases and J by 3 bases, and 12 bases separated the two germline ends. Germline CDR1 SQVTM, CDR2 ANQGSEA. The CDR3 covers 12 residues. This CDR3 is CSVSDSFYEQYF. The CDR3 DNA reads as TGCAGCGTCTCCGACTCTTTCTACGAGCAGTACTTC.

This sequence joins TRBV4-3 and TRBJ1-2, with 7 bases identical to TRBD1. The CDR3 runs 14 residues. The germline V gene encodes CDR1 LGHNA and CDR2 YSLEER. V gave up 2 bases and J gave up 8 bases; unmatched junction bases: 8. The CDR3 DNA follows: TGCGCCAGCAGCCAAAAAGGGGGCGCTCGGGGCTACACCTTC. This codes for CASSQKGGARGYTF.

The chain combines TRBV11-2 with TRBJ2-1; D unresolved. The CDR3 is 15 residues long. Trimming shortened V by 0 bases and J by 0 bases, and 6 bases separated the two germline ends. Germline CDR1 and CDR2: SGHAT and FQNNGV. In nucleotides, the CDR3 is TGTGCCAGCAGCTTAGACCTGAGCTCCTACAATGAGCAGTTCTTC. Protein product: CASSLDLSSYNEQFF.

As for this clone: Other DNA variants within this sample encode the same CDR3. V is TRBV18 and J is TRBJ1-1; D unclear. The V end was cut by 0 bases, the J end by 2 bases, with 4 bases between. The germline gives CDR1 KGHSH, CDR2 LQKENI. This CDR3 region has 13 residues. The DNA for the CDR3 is TGTGCCAGCTCACCACCCGTAAACACTGAAGCTTTCTTT. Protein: CASSPPVNTEAFF.

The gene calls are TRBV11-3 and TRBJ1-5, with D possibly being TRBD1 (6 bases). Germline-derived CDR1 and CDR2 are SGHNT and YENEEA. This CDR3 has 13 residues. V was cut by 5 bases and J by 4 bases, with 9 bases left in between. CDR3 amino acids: CASSHGQNQPQHF. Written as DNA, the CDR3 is TGTGCCAGCAGCCATGGACAGAATCAGCCCCAGCATTTT.

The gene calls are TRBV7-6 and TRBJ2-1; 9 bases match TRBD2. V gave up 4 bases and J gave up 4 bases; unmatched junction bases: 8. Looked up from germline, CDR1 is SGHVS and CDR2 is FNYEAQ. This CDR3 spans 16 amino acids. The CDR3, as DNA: TGTGCCAGCAGCTCCGTTGAGGCGGGGGGGTACAATGAGCAGTTCTTC. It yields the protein CASSSVEAGGYNEQFF.